Only a few counts were recorded for the clone carrying this T cell receptor (beta chain). The antigen is not known. Germline CDR1 reads MDHEN; CDR2 reads SYDVKM. Between the trimmed V and J ends, which lost 6 bases and 5 bases, there was a span of 17 bases. The CDR3 is 14 residues long. The entry originates in a study of OX40 agonist ivuxolimab in advanced cancers. Study context: The patients received agonistic anti-OX40 (CD134) antibody ivuxolimab. There were three patients with partial responses, one having hepatocellular carcinoma and two cutaneous melanoma. Patients were around 83% male with ages roughly 20 to 80, mean about 54. Overall study results and limits: More expanded clones were seen, on average, in CD8+ T cells than in CD4+.

Libraries were prepared by immunoSEQ multiplex PCR; TCRdb keeps only in-frame clonotypes and omits some of them. The repertoire holds roughly 75,000 clones, 90% seen once, with roughly 0.37% in the top ten. The sequencing here drew on CD4+ or CD8+ T cells sorted from blood, taken in a trial of the OX40 agonist ivuxolimab. The receptor was isolated from an adult with an advanced solid tumor such as melanoma, head and neck, liver or kidney cancer. This sequence joins TRBV28 and TRBJ2-7; a possible D gene is TRBD1 (5 bases). The CDR3 protein is CASSLTGEVNEQYF. DNA for the CDR3: TGTGCCAGCAGCTTAACAGGAGAGGTGAACGAGCAGTACTTC. Combining the CDR3 with reference TRBV28 and TRBJ2-7 gives the whole variable domain DVKVTQSSRYLVKRTGEKVFLECVQDMDHENMFWYRQDPGLGLRLIYFSYDVKMKEKGDIPEGYSVSREKKERFSLILESASTNQTSMYLCASSLTGEVNEQYFGPGTRLTVT.